In this sample, the clone carrying this T cell receptor beta chain turned up a few times. Each donor gave one heparinised blood draw averaging about 116 mL. Cell sorting via CD45RO/CCR7/CD25/CD127/CD95/CD27 was performed to obtain CD4+ naive, central memory, regulatory and stem cell-like memory cells. Populations obtained by sorting all exceeded 98% purity. This sample was taken from a study of beta chain features in type 1 diabetes. Whole-study context: There was similarity between patients and healthy donors in age, gender and cell yields.

The CDR3 totals 16 residues. The V segment lost 3 bases and the J segment 0 bases; nucleotides outside the gene matches: 5. Germline V CDR1 and CDR2: KGHSH, LQKENI. The sequenced template was cDNA made from the entire isolated RNA. Assay: immunoSEQ multiplex PCR; the TCRdb copy retains only in-frame clones and omits some. The sample includes over 100,000 clones, roughly 40% of them seen just once. Sequencing was performed on stem cell memory CD4+ T cells from blood. This clonotype originated in a woman aged 18-29 years in good health. This chain links TRBV18 with TRBJ2-4, with 7 positions matching TRBD1. CDR3 sequence reads: CASSPPWTGAKNIQYF. In DNA, the CDR3 is TGTGCCAGCTCACCCCCCTGGACAGGAGCCAAAAACATTCAGTACTTC.